The 8 T cell receptor beta chains given below trace back to one sample, sequenced in a study of T cell responses to AZD1222 COVID-19 vaccine. Sequencing was performed with immunoSEQ multiplex PCR; in TCRdb, only in-frame clones are kept and a portion is missing. The sample gives 50,000 or so clones, 80% to 90% of which show up once; about 14% is in the top ten. Sequencing was performed on peripheral blood, taken on day 0 of AZD1222 vaccination. These receptors were taken from an adult in good health.

V gene TRBV21-1 combines with J gene TRBJ2-7; whether TRBD1, the table's D call, matches the DNA was not checked. TRBV21-1 is a pseudogene. This CDR3 has 16 amino acids. The DNA for the CDR3 is TGTGCCAGCAGCAAAGAGTGGACAGGTGTTCGGTACGAGCAGTACTTC. Translation: CASSKEWTGVRYEQYF.

This clone was detected a few times. This chain uses TRBV11-2 with TRBJ2-1, with TRBD2 matching over 8 bases. The germline V gene has CDR1 SGHAT and CDR2 FQNNGV. Unmatched junction bases numbered 20, after V lost 5 bases and J lost 5 bases. The CDR3 has 19 amino acids. CDR3 region: CASSPNRRGGLRWDNEQFF. The CDR3 DNA follows: TGTGCCAGCAGCCCAAACCGCCGCGGGGGGCTCCGTTGGGACAATGAGCAGTTCTTC.

The genes are TRBV6-5 and TRBJ1-2; 11 bases are a match to TRBD1. Trimming cost V 6 bases and J 3 bases; bases outside gene matches: 3. Per the germline V gene, CDR1 is MNHEY and CDR2 is SVGAGI. This CDR3 contains 14 residues. DNA for the CDR3: TGTGCCAGCAGGTTGGGACAGGGGGACTATGGCTACACCTTC. Its translation is CASRLGQGDYGYTF.

The gene calls are TRBV5-4 and TRBJ2-3; D perhaps matches TRBD2 (6 bases). The CDR3 spans 15 residues. Trimming stripped 5 bases from V and 5 bases from J, with 18 bases between. CDR1 SGHNT and CDR2 YYREEE come from the germline V gene (reference sequence). DNA for the CDR3: TGTGCCAGCAGTCACCGGGCGGCGGGAATAGATACGCAGTATTTT. This gives the protein CASSHRAAGIDTQYF.

The CDR3 bases are TGTGCCAGCAGCCAAATTACGGGGACTAGGGAGACCCAGTACTTC. Translation: CASSQITGTRETQYF. The rearrangement joins TRBV14 to TRBJ2-5; 8 bases agree with TRBD2. There are 15 residues in the CDR3. The trim removed 2 bases at V and 5 bases at J, leaving 7 bases unmatched. In germline, CDR1 is SGHDN, CDR2 FVKESK. Drawing the rest from reference TRBV14 and TRBJ2-5, the complete variable domain is EAGVTQFPSHSVIEKGQTVTLRCDPISGHDNLYWYRRVMGKEIKFLLHFVKESKQDESGMPNNRFLAERTGGTYSTLKVQPAELEDSGVYFCASSQITGTRETQYFGPGTRLLVL.

The chain employs TRBV6-6 and TRBJ2-6; D is unclear. This CDR3 spans 14 amino acids. Trimming took 8 bases from V and 4 from J, leaving 12 bases between them. CDR1 is MNHNY and CDR2 is SVGAGI in the germline V gene (reference sequence). DNA for the CDR3: TGTGCCAGCTCCGGATCTCAGGGGGCCAACGTCCTGACTTTC. It encodes CASSGSQGANVLTF.

The V call is TRBV19, the J call TRBJ1-5; D is possibly TRBD1 (6 bases). The V gene's germline CDR1 is LNHDA and CDR2 SQIVND (reference sequence). Between the trimmed V and J ends, which lost 3 bases and 4 bases, there was a span of 16 bases. The CDR3 length is 16 residues. CDR3: CASSMGTSTRNQPQHF. Written as DNA, the CDR3 is TGTGCCAGTAGTATGGGGACAAGTACGCGAAATCAGCCCCAGCATTTT.

The rearrangement joins TRBV4-2 to TRBJ1-1; the D is unclear. V was cut by 0 bases and J by 1 base, with 9 bases left in between. Germline CDR1 is LGHNA and CDR2 is YNFKEQ. This CDR3 spans 15 amino acids. The CDR3 DNA reads as TGTGCCAGCAGCCAAGATCAAGGGAGGAACACTGAAGCTTTCTTT. It specifies CASSQDQGRNTEAFF.